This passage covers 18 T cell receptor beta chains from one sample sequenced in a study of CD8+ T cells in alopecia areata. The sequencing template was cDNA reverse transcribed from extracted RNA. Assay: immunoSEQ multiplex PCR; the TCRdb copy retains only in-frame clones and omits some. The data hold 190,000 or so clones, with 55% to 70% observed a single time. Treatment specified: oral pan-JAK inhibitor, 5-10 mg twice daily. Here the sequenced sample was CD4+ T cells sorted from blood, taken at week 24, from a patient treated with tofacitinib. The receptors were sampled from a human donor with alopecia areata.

CDR3 DNA: TGTGCCAGCAGCTTGGCGGGGAAGCCTAACAAACTGTTTTTT. Translation: CASSLAGKPNKLFF. The chain joins TRBV5-6 to TRBJ1-4; D not certain. CDR1 and CDR2 (germline): SGHDT, YYEEEE. V was clipped by 0 bases and J by 11 bases, with 14 bases between them. The CDR3 has 14 residues.

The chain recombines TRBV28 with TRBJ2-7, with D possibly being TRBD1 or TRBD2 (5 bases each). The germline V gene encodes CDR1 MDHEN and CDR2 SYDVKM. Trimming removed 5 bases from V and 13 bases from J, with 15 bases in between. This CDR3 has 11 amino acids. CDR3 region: CASSHRDPFYF. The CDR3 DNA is TGTGCCAGCAGTCACCGGGACCCGTTCTACTTC.

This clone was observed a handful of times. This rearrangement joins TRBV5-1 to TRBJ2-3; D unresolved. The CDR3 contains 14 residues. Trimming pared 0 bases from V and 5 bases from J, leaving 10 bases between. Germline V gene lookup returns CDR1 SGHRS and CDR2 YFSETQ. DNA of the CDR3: TGCGCCAGCAGCTTGGCCTCCTCTCAAGATACGCAGTATTTT. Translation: CASSLASSQDTQYF.

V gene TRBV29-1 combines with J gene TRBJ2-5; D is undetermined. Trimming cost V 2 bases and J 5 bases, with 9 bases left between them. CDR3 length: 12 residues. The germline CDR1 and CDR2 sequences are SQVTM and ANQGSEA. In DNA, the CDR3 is TGCAGCGTTGAACTAGGGCGGGAGACCCAGTACTTC. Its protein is CSVELGRETQYF. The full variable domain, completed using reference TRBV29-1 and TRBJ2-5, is SAVISQKPSRDICQRGTSLTIQCQVDSQVTMMFWYRQQPGQSLTLIATANQGSEATYESGFVIDKFPISRPNLTFSTLTVSNMSPEDSSIYLCSVELGRETQYFGPGTRLLVL.

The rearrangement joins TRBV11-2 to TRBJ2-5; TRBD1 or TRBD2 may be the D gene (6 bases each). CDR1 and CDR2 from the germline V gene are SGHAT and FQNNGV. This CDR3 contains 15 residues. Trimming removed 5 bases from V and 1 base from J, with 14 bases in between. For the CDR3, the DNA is TGTGCCAGCAGCAAGAGGGGGGCCACCCAAGAGACCCAGTACTTC. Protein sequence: CASSKRGATQETQYF. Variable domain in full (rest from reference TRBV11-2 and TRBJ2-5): EAGVAQSPRYKIIEKRQSVAFWCNPISGHATLYWYQQILGQGPKLLIQFQNNGVVDDSQLPKDRFSAERLKGVDSTLKIQPAKLEDSAVYLCASSKRGATQETQYFGPGTRLLVL.

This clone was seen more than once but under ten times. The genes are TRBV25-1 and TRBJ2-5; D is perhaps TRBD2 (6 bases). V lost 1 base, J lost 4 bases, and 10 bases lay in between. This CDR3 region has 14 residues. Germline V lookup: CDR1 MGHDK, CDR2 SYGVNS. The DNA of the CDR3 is TGTGCCAGCAGTGAATGGAGGGATAGAGAGACCCAGTACTTC. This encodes CASSEWRDRETQYF.

DNA for the CDR3: TGTGCCAGCAGCTTCATTAGCGGAGGAGAGACCCAGTACTTC. It codes for CASSFISGGETQYF. The V call is TRBV5-6, the J call TRBJ2-5, with a weak D call TRBD2 (6 bases). This CDR3 is built from 14 residues. Trimming removed 2 bases from V and 4 bases from J, with 12 bases in between. Germline lookup yields CDR1 SGHDT and CDR2 YYEEEE.

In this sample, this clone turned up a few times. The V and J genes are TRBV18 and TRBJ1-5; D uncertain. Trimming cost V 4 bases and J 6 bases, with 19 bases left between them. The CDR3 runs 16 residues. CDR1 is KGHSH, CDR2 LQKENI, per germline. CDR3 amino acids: CASSQNTSISSQPQHF. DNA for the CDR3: TGTGCCAGCTCACAGAACACATCTATTAGTAGTCAGCCCCAGCATTTT.

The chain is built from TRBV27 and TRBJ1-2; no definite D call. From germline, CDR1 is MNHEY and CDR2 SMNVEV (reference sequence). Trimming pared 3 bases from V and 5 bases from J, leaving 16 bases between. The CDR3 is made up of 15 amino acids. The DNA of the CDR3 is TGTGCCAGCAGTTTTGGGCAGTCCCCGTTGTATGGCTACACCTTC. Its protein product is CASSFGQSPLYGYTF.

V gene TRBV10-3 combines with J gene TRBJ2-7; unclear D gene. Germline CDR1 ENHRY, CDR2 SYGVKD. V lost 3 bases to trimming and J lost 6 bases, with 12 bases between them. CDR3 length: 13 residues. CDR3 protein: CAISDYSMGEQYF. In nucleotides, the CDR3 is TGTGCCATCAGTGACTACTCGATGGGCGAGCAGTACTTC.

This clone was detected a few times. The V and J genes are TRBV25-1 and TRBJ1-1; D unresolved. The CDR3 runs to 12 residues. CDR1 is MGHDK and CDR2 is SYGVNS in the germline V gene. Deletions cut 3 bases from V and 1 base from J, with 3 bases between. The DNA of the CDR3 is TGTGCCAGCAGTGACCCGAACACTGAAGCTTTCTTT. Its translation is CASSDPNTEAFF.

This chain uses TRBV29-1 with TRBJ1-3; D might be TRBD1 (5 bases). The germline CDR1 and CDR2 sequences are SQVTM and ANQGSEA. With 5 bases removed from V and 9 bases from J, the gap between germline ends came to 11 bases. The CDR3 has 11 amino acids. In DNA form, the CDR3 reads TGCAGCGTTCCACATGGGGCCACCATATATTTT. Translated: CSVPHGATIYF.

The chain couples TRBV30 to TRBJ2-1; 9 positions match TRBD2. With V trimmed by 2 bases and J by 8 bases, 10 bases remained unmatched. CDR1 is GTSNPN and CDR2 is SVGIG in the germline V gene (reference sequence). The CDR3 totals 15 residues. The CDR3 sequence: CAWSPPQAGGYEQFF. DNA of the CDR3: TGTGCCTGGAGTCCCCCCCAGGCGGGAGGGTATGAGCAGTTCTTC. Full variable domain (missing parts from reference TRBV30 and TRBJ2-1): SQTIHQWPATLVQPVGSPLSLECTVEGTSNPNLYWYRQAAGRGLQLLFYSVGIGQISSEVPQNLSASRPQDRQFILSSKKLLLSDSGFYLCAWSPPQAGGYEQFFGPGTRLTVL.

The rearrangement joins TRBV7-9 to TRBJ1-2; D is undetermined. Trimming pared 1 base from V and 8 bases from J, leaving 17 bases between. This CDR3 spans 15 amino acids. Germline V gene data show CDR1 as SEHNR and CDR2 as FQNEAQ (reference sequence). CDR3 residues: CASSLGWTDDTGYTF. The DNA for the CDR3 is TGTGCCAGCAGCTTAGGGTGGACTGACGACACCGGCTACACCTTC.

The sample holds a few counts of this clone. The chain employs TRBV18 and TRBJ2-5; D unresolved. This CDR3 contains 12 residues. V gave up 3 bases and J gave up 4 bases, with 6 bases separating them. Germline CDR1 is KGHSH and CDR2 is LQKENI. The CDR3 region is CASSPFRETQYF. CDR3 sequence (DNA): TGTGCCAGCTCACCGTTTAGAGAGACCCAGTACTTC.

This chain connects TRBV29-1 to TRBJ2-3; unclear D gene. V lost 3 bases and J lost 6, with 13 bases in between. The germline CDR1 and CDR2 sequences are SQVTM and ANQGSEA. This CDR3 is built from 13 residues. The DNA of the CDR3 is TGCAGCGTTGACGGTAGACGCAGGGATACGCAGTATTTT. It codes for CSVDGRRRDTQYF.

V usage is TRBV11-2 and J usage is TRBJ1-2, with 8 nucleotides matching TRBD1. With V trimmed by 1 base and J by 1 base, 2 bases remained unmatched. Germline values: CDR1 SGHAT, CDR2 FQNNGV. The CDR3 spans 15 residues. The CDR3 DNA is TGTGCCAGCAGCTTAGGGACAGGGAATAACTATGGCTACACCTTC. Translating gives CASSLGTGNNYGYTF.

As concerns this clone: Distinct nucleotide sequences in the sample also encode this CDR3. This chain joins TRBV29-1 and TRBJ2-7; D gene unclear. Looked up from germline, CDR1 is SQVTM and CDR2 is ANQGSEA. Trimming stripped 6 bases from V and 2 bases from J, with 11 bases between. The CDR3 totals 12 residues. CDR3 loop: CSVKDGTYEQYF. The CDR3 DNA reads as TGCAGCGTGAAGGACGGTACCTACGAGCAGTACTTC.